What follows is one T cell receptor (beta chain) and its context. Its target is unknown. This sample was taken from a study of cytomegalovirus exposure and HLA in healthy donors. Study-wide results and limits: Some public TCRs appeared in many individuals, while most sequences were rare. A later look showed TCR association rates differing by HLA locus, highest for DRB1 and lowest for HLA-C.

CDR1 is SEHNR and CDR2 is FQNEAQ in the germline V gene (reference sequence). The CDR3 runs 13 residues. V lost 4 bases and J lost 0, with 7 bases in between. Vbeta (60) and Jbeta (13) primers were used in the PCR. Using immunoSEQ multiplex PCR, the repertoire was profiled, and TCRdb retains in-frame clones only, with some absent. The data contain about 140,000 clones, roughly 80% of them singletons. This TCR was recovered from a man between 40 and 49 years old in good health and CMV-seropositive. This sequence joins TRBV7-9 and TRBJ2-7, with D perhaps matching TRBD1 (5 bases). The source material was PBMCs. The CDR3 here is CASSYDSSYEQYF. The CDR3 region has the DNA TGTGCCAGCAGCTATGACAGCTCCTACGAGCAGTACTTC.